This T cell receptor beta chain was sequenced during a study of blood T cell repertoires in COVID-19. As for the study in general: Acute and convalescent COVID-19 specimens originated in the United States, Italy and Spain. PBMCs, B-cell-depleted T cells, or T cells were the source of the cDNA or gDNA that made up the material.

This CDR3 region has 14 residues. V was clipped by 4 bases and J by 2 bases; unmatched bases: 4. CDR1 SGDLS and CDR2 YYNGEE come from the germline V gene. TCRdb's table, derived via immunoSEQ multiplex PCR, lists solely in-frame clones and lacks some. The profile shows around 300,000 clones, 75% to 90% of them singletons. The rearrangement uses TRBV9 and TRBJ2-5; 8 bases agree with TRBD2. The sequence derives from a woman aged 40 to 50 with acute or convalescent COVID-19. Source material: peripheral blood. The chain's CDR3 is CASSTAGVQETQYF. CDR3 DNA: TGTGCCAGCAGCACAGCGGGGGTGCAAGAGACCCAGTACTTC.